The clone carrying this T cell receptor beta chain occurred once. The antigen remains undetermined. These data are taken from a study of graft-versus-host responses after intestinal transplantation. Study context: The whole recipient group had anti-thymocyte globulin induction followed by tacrolimus and steroids for two to four years. General study findings and limits: With peak circulating GvH clone levels came an association with early post-transplant HvG declines. High graft-versus-host to host-versus-graft T cell clonal ratios marked allografts of patients with graft-donor macrochimerism. Investigators detected GvH clones in recipient marrow, with some emerging earlier in ileum or blood.

TCRdb's copy holds only in-frame clones and misses some; the assay was immunoSEQ multiplex PCR. The profile shows 80,000 to 95,000 clones, just over 90% of them singletons. CDR3 length equals 15 residues. V lost 7 bases and J lost 3; bases outside the gene matches: 7. Germline CDR1 and CDR2: MNHEY and SMNVEV (reference sequence). The origin of this receptor is a human donor who received an intestinal transplant. The starting material was unstimulated CD8+ T cells sorted from spleen or lymph node cells, obtained before intestinal transplant. The chain has TRBV27 and TRBJ2-1, with 9 bases lining up with TRBD1. This CDR3 is CASTSETGGYNEQFF. The CDR3 nucleotides are TGTGCCAGCACCTCTGAGACAGGGGGCTACAATGAGCAGTTCTTC.